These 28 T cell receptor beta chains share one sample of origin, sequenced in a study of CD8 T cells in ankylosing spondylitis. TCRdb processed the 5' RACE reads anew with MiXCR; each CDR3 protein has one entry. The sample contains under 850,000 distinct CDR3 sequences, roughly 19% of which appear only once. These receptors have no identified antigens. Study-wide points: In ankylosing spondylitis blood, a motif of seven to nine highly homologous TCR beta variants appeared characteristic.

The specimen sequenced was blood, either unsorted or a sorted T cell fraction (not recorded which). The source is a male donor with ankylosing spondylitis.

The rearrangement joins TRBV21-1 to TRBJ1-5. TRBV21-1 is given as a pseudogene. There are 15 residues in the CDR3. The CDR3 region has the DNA TGTGCCAGCAGAGGGAGGGGGTGGAGCAATCAGCCCCAGCATTTT. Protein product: CASRGRGWSNQPQHF.

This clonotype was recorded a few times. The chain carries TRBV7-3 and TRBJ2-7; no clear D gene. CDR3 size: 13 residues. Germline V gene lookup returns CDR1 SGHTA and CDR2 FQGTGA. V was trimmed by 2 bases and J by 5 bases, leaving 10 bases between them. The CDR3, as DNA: TGTGCCAGCAGCTTAGGGCAGTACGACGAGCAGTACTTC. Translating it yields CASSLGQYDEQYF.

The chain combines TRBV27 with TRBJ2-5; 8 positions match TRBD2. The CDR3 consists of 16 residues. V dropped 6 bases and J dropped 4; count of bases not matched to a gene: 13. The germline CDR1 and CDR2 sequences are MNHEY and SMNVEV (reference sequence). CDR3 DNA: TGTGCCAGCAGGAGTATGGGATTAGCGGGGAGAGAGACCCAGTACTTC. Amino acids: CASRSMGLAGRETQYF.

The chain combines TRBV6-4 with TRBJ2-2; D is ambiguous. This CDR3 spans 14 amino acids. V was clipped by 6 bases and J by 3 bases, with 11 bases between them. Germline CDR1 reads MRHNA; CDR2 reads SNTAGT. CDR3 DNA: TGTGCCAGCAGACAAGCGACCGACACCGGGGAGCTGTTTTTT. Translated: CASRQATDTGELFF.

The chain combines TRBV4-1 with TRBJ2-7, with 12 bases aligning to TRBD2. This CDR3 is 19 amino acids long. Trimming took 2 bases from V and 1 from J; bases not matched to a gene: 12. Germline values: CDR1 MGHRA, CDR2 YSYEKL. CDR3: CASSQSRSLTSGSSYEQYF. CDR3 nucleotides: TGCGCCAGCAGCCAATCACGATCGCTGACTAGCGGGAGTTCCTACGAGCAGTACTTC.

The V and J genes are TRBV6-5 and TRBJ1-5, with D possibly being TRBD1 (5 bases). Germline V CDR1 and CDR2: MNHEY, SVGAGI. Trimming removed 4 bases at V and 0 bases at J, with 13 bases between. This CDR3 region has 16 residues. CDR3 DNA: TGTGCCAGCAGTTCCGGTGGGGCGTATAGCAATCAGCCCCAGCATTTT. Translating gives CASSSGGAYSNQPQHF.

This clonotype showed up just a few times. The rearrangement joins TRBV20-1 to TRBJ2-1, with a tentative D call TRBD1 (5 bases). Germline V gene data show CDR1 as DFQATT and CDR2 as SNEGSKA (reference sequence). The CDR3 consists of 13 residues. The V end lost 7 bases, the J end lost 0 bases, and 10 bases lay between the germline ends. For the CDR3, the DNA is TGCAGTGGGGGCGAGAGCTCCTACAATGAGCAGTTCTTC. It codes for CSGGESSYNEQFF.

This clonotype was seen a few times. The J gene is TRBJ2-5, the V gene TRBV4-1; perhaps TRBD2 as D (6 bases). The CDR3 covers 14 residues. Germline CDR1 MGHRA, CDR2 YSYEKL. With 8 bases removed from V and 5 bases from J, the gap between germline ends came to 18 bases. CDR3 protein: CASSAGLGWETQYF. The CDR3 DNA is TGCGCCAGCTCTGCGGGACTGGGCTGGGAGACCCAGTACTTC.

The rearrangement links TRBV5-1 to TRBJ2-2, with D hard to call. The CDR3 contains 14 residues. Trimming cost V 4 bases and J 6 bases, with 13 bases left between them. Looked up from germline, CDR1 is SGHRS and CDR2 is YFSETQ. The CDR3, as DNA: TGCGCCAGCAGCCCGGACCCTCCGGCCGGGGAGCTGTTTTTT. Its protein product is CASSPDPPAGELFF.

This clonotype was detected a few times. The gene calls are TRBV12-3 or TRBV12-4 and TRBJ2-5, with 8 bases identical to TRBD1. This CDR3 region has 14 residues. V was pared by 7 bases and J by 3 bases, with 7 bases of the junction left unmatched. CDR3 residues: CASTLAGGEETQYF. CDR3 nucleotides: TGTGCCAGCACCCTTGCAGGGGGCGAAGAGACCCAGTACTTC.

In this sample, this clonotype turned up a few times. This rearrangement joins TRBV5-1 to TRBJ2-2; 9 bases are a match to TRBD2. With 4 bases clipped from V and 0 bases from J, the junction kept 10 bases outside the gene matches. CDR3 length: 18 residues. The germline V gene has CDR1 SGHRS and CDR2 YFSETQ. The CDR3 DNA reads TGCGCCAGCAGCCCGAGGGGTAGCGGGAGAACGAACACCGGGGAGCTGTTTTTT. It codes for CASSPRGSGRTNTGELFF.

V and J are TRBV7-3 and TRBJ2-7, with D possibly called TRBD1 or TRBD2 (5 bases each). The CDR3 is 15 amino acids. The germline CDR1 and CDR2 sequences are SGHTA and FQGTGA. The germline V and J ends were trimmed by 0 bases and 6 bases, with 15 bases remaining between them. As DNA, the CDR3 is TGTGCCAGCAGCTTAACGGGGCAACTAGATCGCGAGCAGTACTTC. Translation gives CASSLTGQLDREQYF.

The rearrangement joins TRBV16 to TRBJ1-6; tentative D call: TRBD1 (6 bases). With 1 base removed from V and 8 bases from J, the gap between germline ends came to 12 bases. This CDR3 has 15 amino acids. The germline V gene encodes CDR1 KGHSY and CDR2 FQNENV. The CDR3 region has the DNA TGTGCCAGCAGCCAATGGGGGCCGACCGATTCACCCCTCCACTTT. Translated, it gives CASSQWGPTDSPLHF.

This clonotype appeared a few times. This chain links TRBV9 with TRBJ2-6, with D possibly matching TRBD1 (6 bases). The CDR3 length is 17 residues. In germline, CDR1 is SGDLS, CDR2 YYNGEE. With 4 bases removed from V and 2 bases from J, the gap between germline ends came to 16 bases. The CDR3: CASSSLVGAPGANVLTF. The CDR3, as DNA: TGTGCCAGCAGCTCCCTTGTGGGGGCGCCTGGGGCCAACGTCCTGACTTTC.

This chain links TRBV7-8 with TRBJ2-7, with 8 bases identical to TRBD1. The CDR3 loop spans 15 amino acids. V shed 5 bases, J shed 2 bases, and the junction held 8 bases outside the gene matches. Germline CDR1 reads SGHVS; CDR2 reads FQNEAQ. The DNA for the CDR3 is TGTGCCAGCAGCCTCCGACAGGGGCTTGCCTACGAGCAGTACTTC. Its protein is CASSLRQGLAYEQYF.

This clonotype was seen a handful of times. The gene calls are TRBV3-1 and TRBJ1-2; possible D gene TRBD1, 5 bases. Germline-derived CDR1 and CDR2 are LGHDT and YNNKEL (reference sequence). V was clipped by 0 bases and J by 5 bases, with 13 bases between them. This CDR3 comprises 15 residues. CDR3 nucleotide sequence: TGTGCCAGCAGCCAAGATCGGGGGGGACGATATGGCTACACCTTC. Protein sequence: CASSQDRGGRYGYTF. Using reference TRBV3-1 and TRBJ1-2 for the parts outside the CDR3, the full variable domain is DTAVSQTPKYLVTQMGNDKSIKCEQNLGHDTMYWYKQDSKKFLKIMFSYNNKELIINETVPNRFSPKSPDKAHLNLHINSLELGDSAVYFCASSQDRGGRYGYTFGSGTRLTVV.

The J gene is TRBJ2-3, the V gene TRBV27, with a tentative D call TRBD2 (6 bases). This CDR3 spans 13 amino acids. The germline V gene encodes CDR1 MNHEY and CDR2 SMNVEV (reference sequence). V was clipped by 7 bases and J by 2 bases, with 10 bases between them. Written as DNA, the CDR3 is TGTGCCAGCAACAGCGGGTTCACAGATACGCAGTATTTT. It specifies CASNSGFTDTQYF.

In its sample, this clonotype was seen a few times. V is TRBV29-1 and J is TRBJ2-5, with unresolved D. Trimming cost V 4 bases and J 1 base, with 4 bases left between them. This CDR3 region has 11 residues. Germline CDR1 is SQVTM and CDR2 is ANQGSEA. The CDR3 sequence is CSVASQETQYF. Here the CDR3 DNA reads TGCAGCGTTGCGAGCCAAGAGACCCAGTACTTC.

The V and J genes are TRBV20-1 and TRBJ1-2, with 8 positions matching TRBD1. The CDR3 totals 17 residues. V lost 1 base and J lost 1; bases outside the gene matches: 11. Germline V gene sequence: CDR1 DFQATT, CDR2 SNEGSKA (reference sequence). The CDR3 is CSARAPRTGNFNYGYTF. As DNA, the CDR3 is TGCAGTGCTAGAGCTCCCAGGACAGGGAATTTTAACTATGGCTACACCTTC.

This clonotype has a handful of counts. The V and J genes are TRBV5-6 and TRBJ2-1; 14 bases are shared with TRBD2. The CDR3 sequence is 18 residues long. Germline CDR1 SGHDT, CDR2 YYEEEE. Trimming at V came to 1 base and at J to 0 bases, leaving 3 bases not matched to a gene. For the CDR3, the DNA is TGTGCCAGCAGCTTGAGGACTAGCGGGGGGCTCTCCTACAATGAGCAGTTCTTC. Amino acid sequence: CASSLRTSGGLSYNEQFF.

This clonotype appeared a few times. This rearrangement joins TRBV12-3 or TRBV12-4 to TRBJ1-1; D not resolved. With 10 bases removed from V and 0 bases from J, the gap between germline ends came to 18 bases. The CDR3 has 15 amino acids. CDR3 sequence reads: CATRVRASVNTEAFF. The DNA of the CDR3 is TGTGCCACCAGAGTCCGTGCTAGTGTGAACACTGAAGCTTTCTTT.

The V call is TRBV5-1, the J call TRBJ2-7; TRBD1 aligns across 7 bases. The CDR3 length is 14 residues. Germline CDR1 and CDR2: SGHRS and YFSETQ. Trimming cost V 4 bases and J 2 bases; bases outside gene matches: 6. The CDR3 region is CASSVGTDTYEQYF. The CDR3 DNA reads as TGCGCCAGCAGCGTGGGGACAGATACCTACGAGCAGTACTTC.

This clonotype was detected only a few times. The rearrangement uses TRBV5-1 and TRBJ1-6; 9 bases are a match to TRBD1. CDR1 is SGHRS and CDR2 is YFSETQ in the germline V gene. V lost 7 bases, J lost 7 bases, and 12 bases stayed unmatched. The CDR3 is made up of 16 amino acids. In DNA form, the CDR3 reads TGCGCCAGCTGCCAGGACCGGGACAGGGCCAATTCACCCCTCCACTTT. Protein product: CASCQDRDRANSPLHF.

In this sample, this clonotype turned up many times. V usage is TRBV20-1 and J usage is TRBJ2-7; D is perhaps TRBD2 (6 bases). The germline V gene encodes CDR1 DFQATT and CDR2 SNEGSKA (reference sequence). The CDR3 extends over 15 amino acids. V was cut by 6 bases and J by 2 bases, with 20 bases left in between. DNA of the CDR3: TGCAGTGCCGGGAGTGGACTCTACAGAACCTACGAGCAGTACTTC. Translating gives CSAGSGLYRTYEQYF.

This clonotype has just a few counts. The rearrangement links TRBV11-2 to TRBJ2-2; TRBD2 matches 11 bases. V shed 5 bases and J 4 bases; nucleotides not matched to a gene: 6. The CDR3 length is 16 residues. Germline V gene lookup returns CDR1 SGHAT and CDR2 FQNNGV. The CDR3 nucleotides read TGTGCCAGCAGCCCCCCCGGGACTAGCGGCACCGGGGAGCTGTTTTTT. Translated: CASSPPGTSGTGELFF.

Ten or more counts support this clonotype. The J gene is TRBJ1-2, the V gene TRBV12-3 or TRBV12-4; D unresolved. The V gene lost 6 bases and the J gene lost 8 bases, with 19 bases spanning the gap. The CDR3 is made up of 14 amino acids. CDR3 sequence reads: CASRFSAGGRGYTF. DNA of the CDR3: TGTGCCAGCAGGTTCTCAGCAGGCGGCAGAGGCTACACCTTC.

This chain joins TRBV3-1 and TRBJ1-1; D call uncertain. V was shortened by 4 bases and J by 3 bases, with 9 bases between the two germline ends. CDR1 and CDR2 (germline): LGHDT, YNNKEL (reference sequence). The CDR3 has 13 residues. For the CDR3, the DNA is TGTGCCAGCAGCCTCATCTCGGACACTGAAGCTTTCTTT. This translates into CASSLISDTEAFF.

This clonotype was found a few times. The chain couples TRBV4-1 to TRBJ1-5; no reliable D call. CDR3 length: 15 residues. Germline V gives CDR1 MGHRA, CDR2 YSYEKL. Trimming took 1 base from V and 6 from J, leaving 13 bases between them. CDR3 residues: CASSQGGSSTQPQHF. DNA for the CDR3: TGCGCCAGCAGCCAAGGAGGCAGCTCTACTCAGCCCCAGCATTTT.